This T cell receptor (beta chain) came from a study of CD8 T cells in ankylosing spondylitis. Study-wide results and caveats: It was reported that disease-linked clones were significantly enriched in matched ankylosing spondylitis synovial fluid.

Many counts were recorded for this clonotype. Its antigen is not known. TCR beta libraries were made by quantitative 5'-RACE with molecular barcodes. MiXCR, applied by TCRdb to the 5' RACE reads, yields one record per CDR3 protein. The sample has 160,000 or so distinct CDR3 sequences, around 8.9% seen once. Germline-derived CDR1 and CDR2 are SNHLY and FYNNEI. The V end lost 2 bases, the J end lost 0 bases, and 8 bases lay between the germline ends. The CDR3 has 15 amino acids. This receptor was identified in a female donor with ankylosing spondylitis or in good health (not recorded which). This chain joins TRBV2 and TRBJ2-1; no firm D call. The sequenced material came from blood, either unsorted or a sorted T cell fraction (not recorded which). This chain's CDR3 is CASSETMSSYNEQFF. The CDR3 nucleotides are TGTGCCAGCAGTGAAACAATGAGCTCCTACAATGAGCAGTTCTTC.